What follows are 14 T cell receptor beta chains derived from one specimen sequenced in a study of blood T cells in healthy people across ages. Alongside a J-beta primer mix, a sample-barcoded 5' primer served in a second PCR lasting roughly 7 to 11 cycles. One entry per CDR3 protein, called by TCRdb with MiXCR from the 5' RACE reads. The profile shows about 720,000 distinct CDR3 sequences, around 25% of them singletons. In addition, the sample was reused for a study of T cells of mothers and their children.

The sample comprised blood. The origin of the receptors is a boy younger than 18 in good health.

As to this clonotype: Mismatch with germline at one junction end may stem from a read error. V gene TRBV5-1 combines with J gene TRBJ1-6, with D unclear. Germline CDR1 reads SGHRS; CDR2 reads YFSETQ. The CDR3 covers 17 residues. DNA of the CDR3: TGCGCCAGCAGCGACCGAGGGATTCTCTCCTATAATTCGCCCCTCCACTTT. Its protein is CASSDRGILSYNSPLHF.

This clonotype has only a few counts. The chain is built from TRBV7-2 and TRBJ2-5, with a weak D call TRBD1 (6 bases). Judging by the DNA end, TRBJ2-7 fits better; the J call may be wrong. Germline loops: CDR1 SGHTA, CDR2 FQGNSA. There are 14 residues in the CDR3. CDR3 DNA sequence: TGTGCCAGCATAGACAGGCGAGCTTCCTACGAGCAGTACTTC. Its protein is CASIDRRASYEQYF.

The rearrangement uses TRBV10-3 and TRBJ2-1; TRBD2 matches at 13 bases. The J segment lost 7 bases and the V segment lost 5 bases, leaving 8 bases of the junction unmatched. The CDR3 has 16 amino acids. Germline V gives CDR1 ENHRY, CDR2 SYGVKD. CDR3 protein: CAISRLTSGRQNEQFF. CDR3 bases: TGTGCCATCAGTCGCCTGACTAGCGGGAGGCAGAATGAGCAGTTCTTC.

This clonotype came up a few times. The V gene is TRBV4-3, the J gene TRBJ2-1; a weak D match, TRBD1 (7 bases). This CDR3 is built from 16 residues. V was pared by 3 bases and J by 7 bases, with 19 bases between. The germline V gene encodes CDR1 LGHNA and CDR2 YSLEER. CDR3: CASSHSTGVGGNEQFF. In nucleotides, the CDR3 is TGCGCCAGCAGCCATTCCACAGGGGTGGGAGGTAATGAGCAGTTCTTC.

This clonotype turned up a few times. The chain links TRBV4-3 to TRBJ2-7; TRBD1 aligns across 7 bases. This CDR3 region has 15 residues. Germline V gene sequence: CDR1 LGHNA, CDR2 YSLEER. The trim removed 3 bases at V and 3 bases at J, leaving 8 bases unmatched. CDR3 sequence (DNA): TGCGCCAGCAGCCAGTACAGGGGACAGAGCTACGAGCAGTACTTC. Its protein product is CASSQYRGQSYEQYF.

This clonotype has just a few counts. This chain links TRBV4-1 with TRBJ2-5; TRBD1 is a possible D gene (6 bases). The J call may be faulty, since TRBJ2-1 better matches the DNA end. Per the germline V gene, CDR1 is MGHRA and CDR2 is YSYEKL. The CDR3 consists of 15 residues. CDR3 sequence: CASSQGTGWGNEQFF. CDR3 bases: TGCGCCAGCAGCCAAGGTACAGGGTGGGGCAATGAGCAGTTCTTC.

This clonotype has only a few counts. This chain links TRBV20-1 with TRBJ2-5; 11 bases match TRBD2. Gene TRBJ2-7 matches the end of the DNA better, so the J call may be wrong. Germline V CDR1 and CDR2: DFQATT, SNEGSKA (reference sequence). The CDR3 runs to 12 residues. The CDR3 nucleotides are TGCAGTACTCGACTAGCGGGAAACGAGCAGTACTTC. This encodes CSTRLAGNEQYF.

This chain uses TRBV6-5 with TRBJ2-7; weak D call: TRBD2 (6 bases). Germline V gene data show CDR1 as MNHEY and CDR2 as SVGAGI. With 6 bases removed from V and 5 bases from J, the gap between germline ends came to 17 bases. This CDR3 is built from 14 residues. CDR3: CASRDLDGGDEQYF. Written as DNA, the CDR3 is TGTGCCAGCAGAGACCTGGACGGGGGAGACGAGCAGTACTTC.

This clonotype has just a few counts. J is TRBJ1-4 and V is TRBV7-9; D ambiguous. Germline loops: CDR1 SEHNR, CDR2 FQNEAQ (reference sequence). The CDR3 is made up of 12 amino acids. The V end lost 5 bases, the J end lost 8 bases, and 9 bases lay between the germline ends. The CDR3 loop reads CASSPMGEKLFF. The CDR3, as DNA: TGTGCCAGCAGCCCAATGGGGGAAAAACTGTTTTTT.

This clonotype showed up just a few times. The gene calls are TRBV5-1 and TRBJ2-4, with D possibly TRBD1 on 6 matching bases. The V gene's germline CDR1 is SGHRS and CDR2 YFSETQ. Trimming cost V 3 bases and J 5 bases, with 12 bases left between them. This CDR3 region has 14 residues. CDR3 coding DNA: TGCGCCAGCAGCTCGGTGACAGGAGAAAACATTCAGTACTTC. Encoded protein: CASSSVTGENIQYF.

Of note for this clonotype: Relative to the germline gene, one junction end is altered; a read error may explain this. This rearrangement joins TRBV29-1 to TRBJ2-1; 7 bases agree with TRBD1. CDR1 and CDR2 from the germline V gene are SQVTM and ANQGSEA. This CDR3 has 14 amino acids. The CDR3 nucleotides are TGCAGCGTTGAGGGACAGAGCTCCAACAATGAGCAGTTCTTC. It yields the protein CSVEGQSSNNEQFF.

The CDR3 nucleotides are TGCAGCGTTGTGGGGGGACCCCAAGAGACCCAGTACTTC. Translating gives CSVVGGPQETQYF. The rearrangement links TRBV29-1 to TRBJ2-5; tentatively, D is TRBD2 (6 bases). This CDR3 is built from 13 residues. With 4 bases removed from V and 1 base from J, the gap between germline ends came to 10 bases. CDR1 and CDR2 (germline): SQVTM, ANQGSEA.

The chain has TRBV28 and TRBJ2-2; the D is unclear. The ends were cut back, 3 bases at V and 6 bases at J, with 14 bases in the middle. CDR1 and CDR2 (germline): MDHEN, SYDVKM. The CDR3 extends over 15 amino acids. The CDR3 DNA follows: TGTGCCAGCAGTTTCGTCTTTGGGGTAGCCGGGGAGCTGTTTTTT. Encoded protein: CASSFVFGVAGELFF.

This clonotype came up a few times. This chain uses TRBV28 with TRBJ1-4; maybe TRBD1 (6 bases). Germline CDR1 and CDR2: MDHEN and SYDVKM. The V end lost 6 bases, the J end lost 5 bases, and 16 bases lay between the germline ends. CDR3 size: 15 residues. The chain's CDR3 is CASSTTGKLNEKLFF. The CDR3 nucleotides are TGTGCCAGCAGCACTACAGGGAAACTAAATGAAAAACTGTTTTTT. The full variable domain, in which reference TRBV28 and TRBJ1-4 provide the parts outside the CDR3, is DVKVTQSSRYLVKRTGEKVFLECVQDMDHENMFWYRQDPGLGLRLIYFSYDVKMKEKGDIPEGYSVSREKKERFSLILESASTNQTSMYLCASSTTGKLNEKLFFGSGTQLSVL.